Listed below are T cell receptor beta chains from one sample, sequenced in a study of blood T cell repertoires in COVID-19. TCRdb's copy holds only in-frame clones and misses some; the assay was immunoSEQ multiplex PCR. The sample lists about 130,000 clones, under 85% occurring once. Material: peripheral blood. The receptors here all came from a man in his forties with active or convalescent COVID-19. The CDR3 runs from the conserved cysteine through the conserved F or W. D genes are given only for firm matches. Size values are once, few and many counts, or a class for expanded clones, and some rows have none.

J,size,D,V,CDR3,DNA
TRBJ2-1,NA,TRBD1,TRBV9,CASSGQGEGEQFF,TGTGCCAGCAGCGGACAGGGGGAGGGTGAGCAGTTCTTC
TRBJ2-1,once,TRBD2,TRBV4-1,CASSRGGLAGVYNEQFF,TGCGCCAGCAGCCGAGGGGGGCTAGCGGGGGTCTACAATGAGCAGTTCTTC
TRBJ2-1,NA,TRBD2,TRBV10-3,CAIREAAGGLSEQFF,TGTGCCATCAGGGAGGCAGCGGGGGGCCTTAGTGAGCAGTTCTTC
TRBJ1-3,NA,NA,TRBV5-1,CASSEGGYSGNTIYF,TGCGCCAGCAGCGAGGGAGGCTACTCTGGAAACACCATATATTTT
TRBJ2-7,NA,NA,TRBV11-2,CASSLSTAGWEQYF,TGTGCCAGCAGCTTAAGTACAGCTGGATGGGAGCAGTACTTC
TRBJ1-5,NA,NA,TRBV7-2,CASSRDIYQPQHF,TGTGCCAGCAGCCGAGACATCTATCAGCCCCAGCATTTT
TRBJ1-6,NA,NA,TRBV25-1,CASNLGGGSYNSPLHF,TGTGCCAGCAACCTGGGGGGGGGATCCTATAATTCACCCCTCCACTTT
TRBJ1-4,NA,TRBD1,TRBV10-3,CAISEGGQGNEKLFF,TGTGCCATCAGTGAAGGGGGACAGGGTAATGAAAAACTGTTTTTT
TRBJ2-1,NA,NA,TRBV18,CASSPDGVSSYNEQFF,TGTGCCAGCTCACCCGACGGGGTGAGCTCCTACAATGAGCAGTTCTTC
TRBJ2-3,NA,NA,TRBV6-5,CASRGRKADTQYF,TGTGCCAGCAGGGGGCGGAAAGCAGATACGCAGTATTTT
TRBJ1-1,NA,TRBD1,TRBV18,CASSPYDRVGAEAFF,TGTGCCAGCTCACCCTACGACAGGGTAGGAGCTGAAGCTTTCTTT
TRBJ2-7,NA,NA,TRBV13,CASSFRTTSSYEQYF,TGTGCCAGCAGCTTTCGTACCACTAGCTCCTACGAGCAGTACTTC
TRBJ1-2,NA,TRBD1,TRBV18,CASSPNRGGDGYTF,TGTGCCAGCTCACCAAACAGGGGAGGCGATGGCTACACCTTC
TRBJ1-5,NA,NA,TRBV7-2,CASSLGGRDQPQHF,TGTGCCAGCAGCTTAGGGGGGAGGGATCAGCCCCAGCATTTT
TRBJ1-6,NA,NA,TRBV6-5,CASSYAGGSTNSPLHF,TGTGCCAGCAGTTACGCCGGGGGGTCGACTAATTCACCCCTCCACTTT
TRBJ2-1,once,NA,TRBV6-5,CASSYSEESSYNEQFF,TGTGCCAGCAGTTACTCGGAGGAGAGCTCCTACAATGAGCAGTTCTTC
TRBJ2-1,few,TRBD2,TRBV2,CAIQGTSGGASYNEQFF,TGTGCCATACAAGGGACTAGCGGGGGGGCTTCCTACAATGAGCAGTTCTTC